One sample yielded the 20 T cell receptor beta chains listed below, sequenced in a study of tumor and adjacent non-tumor tissue in lung cancer. A modified ARM-PCR protocol with three rounds of nested PCR amplified TCRbeta. In TCRdb, the multiplex PCR reads were re-called with MiXCR into one record per CDR3 protein. This table has 200,000 to 250,000 distinct CDR3 sequences, over 55% appearing once. No cell sorting was done before RNA was extracted from the tissue. Sequencing used lung tumor tissue. These receptors were obtained from a man between 60 and 75 years old with non-small cell lung cancer.

Note on this clonotype: A much larger clone sits a single nucleotide away, making a read error possible. Likely a read error: the CDR3 ends without its conserved phenylalanine or tryptophan. V and J are TRBV29-1 and TRBJ1-6; no definite D call. CDR1 and CDR2 (germline): SQVTM, ANQGSEA. V was cut by 5 bases and J by 3 bases, with 11 bases left in between. The CDR3 consists of 14 residues. The CDR3 sequence is CSVLEVNYNSPLHY. CDR3 DNA: TGCAGCGTTTTGGAGGTTAACTATAATTCACCCCTCCACTAT.

This clonotype has ten or more counts. This sequence joins TRBV11-3 and TRBJ1-1; the D gene is possibly TRBD1 (5 bases). This CDR3 comprises 14 residues. The germline V gene has CDR1 SGHNT and CDR2 YENEEA. V was pared by 5 bases and J by 4 bases, with 14 bases between. CDR3 DNA: TGTGCCAGCAGCCGAGGACGGGGGAGCACTGAAGCTTTCTTT. This codes for CASSRGRGSTEAFF.

This clonotype was picked up a small number of times. This sequence joins TRBV7-8 and TRBJ2-1; the D is unclear. The germline CDR1 and CDR2 sequences are SGHVS and FQNEAQ. The length of the CDR3 is 12 residues. Between the trimmed V and J ends, which lost 3 bases and 9 bases, there was a span of 9 bases. The CDR3 loop reads CASSFRSAEQFF. In DNA, the CDR3 is TGTGCCAGCAGCTTTAGGTCCGCTGAGCAGTTCTTC. The whole variable domain, remainder taken from reference TRBV7-8 and TRBJ2-1, is GAGVSQSPRYKVAKRGQDVALRCDPISGHVSLFWYQQALGQGPEFLTYFQNEAQLDKSGLPSDRFFAERPEGSVSTLKIQRTQQEDSAVYLCASSFRSAEQFFGPGTRLTVL.

About this clonotype itself: The CDR3 carries no conserved terminal phenylalanine or tryptophan, so it likely arises from a read error. This sequence joins TRBV6-2 or TRBV6-3 and TRBJ2-7, with D perhaps matching TRBD2 (5 bases). Germline CDR1 is MNHEY and CDR2 is SVGEGT. The CDR3 has 15 residues. This CDR3 is CASSDPSWSSYDQYL. The CDR3 DNA sequence: TGTGCCAGCAGTGATCCTAGCTGGAGTTCTTACGACCAGTACCTC.

Details on this clonotype: Just one base apart from a much larger clone, this may be a read error. The rearrangement links TRBV4-1 to TRBJ2-2, with D perhaps TRBD2 (5 bases). The germline V gene encodes CDR1 MGHRA and CDR2 YSYEKL. V was shortened by 1 base and J by 9 bases, with 21 bases between the two germline ends. The CDR3 length is 17 residues. The CDR3 spells CASSQAKGAAETRELFF. The CDR3 DNA reads TGCGCCAGCAGCCAAGCGAAGGGAGCAGCGGAAACCCGGGAGCTGTTTTTT.

With regard to this clonotype: One end of the junction varies from germline; a read error may be responsible. This rearrangement joins TRBV12-3 or TRBV12-4 to TRBJ1-1; D may be TRBD1 (6 bases). This CDR3 region has 14 residues. CDR3: CASSLRLRDTEVFF. The DNA for the CDR3 is TGTGCCAGCAGTTTGAGACTAAGGGACACTGAAGTTTTCTTT.

The chain links TRBV20-1 to TRBJ1-5; no definite D call. Trimming removed 0 bases from V and 8 bases from J, with 11 bases in between. Germline V gene lookup returns CDR1 DFQATT and CDR2 SNEGSKA (reference sequence). The CDR3 has 13 residues. CDR3 sequence (DNA): TGCAGTGCTAGAGAAGGATACGGTGAGCCCCAGCATTTT. Translation gives CSAREGYGEPQHF.

As to this clonotype: Germline and junction disagree at one end, which may indicate a read error. The chain carries TRBV11-2 and TRBJ2-7; tentatively, D is TRBD1 or TRBD2 (5 bases each). The CDR3 is 12 residues long. The germline V gene has CDR1 SGHAT and CDR2 FQNNGV. The chain's CDR3 is CASSPMGDDQHF. The CDR3, as DNA: TGTGCCAGTAGCCCGATGGGGGATGACCAGCACTTC.

About this clonotype itself: The junction differs from germline at one of its ends, possibly a read error. The rearrangement links TRBV6-2 or TRBV6-3 to TRBJ1-5; D is perhaps TRBD1 (6 bases). Germline V CDR1 and CDR2: MNHEY, SVGEGT. CDR3 length: 15 amino acids. CDR3 protein: CASSYPGVVNQPQRF. The CDR3 DNA reads TGTGCCAGCAGTTATCCAGGGGTTGTCAATCAGCCCCAGCGTTTT.

The chain is built from TRBV20-1 and TRBJ2-7; D uncertain. The CDR3 is made up of 16 amino acids. The V end lost 5 bases, the J end lost 3 bases, and 23 bases lay between the germline ends. Germline CDR1 reads DFQATT; CDR2 reads SNEGSKA (reference sequence). CDR3 in amino acids: CSAAEVSGNARYEQYF. The CDR3 bases are TGCAGTGCTGCTGAGGTTTCAGGAAATGCCCGCTACGAGCAGTACTTC.

This clonotype was recorded only once. CDR3 loop: CARITSAESINGSNQPQHF. CDR3 in DNA: TGTGCCAGAATCACCAGCGCAGAGTCGATTAATGGCAGCAATCAGCCCCAGCATTTT. This chain connects TRBV6-5 to TRBJ1-5; D gene uncertain. V shed 9 bases and J shed 1 base, with 28 bases lying between them. From germline, CDR1 is MNHEY and CDR2 SVGAGI. The CDR3 runs to 19 residues.

As to this clonotype: A much larger clone sits a single nucleotide away, making a read error possible. The chain links TRBV4-2 to TRBJ2-7; 8 bases agree with TRBD2. Looked up from germline, CDR1 is LGHNA and CDR2 is YNFKEQ. CDR3 length equals 14 residues. Germline trimming cut 4 bases from V and 7 bases from J; bases unmatched to any gene: 9. This chain's CDR3 is CASSPKAGADEQYF. DNA of the CDR3: TGTGCCAGCAGCCCAAAAGCGGGAGCGGATGAGCAGTACTTC.

This sequence joins TRBV29-1 and TRBJ1-2, with TRBD1 as a possible D gene (6 bases). CDR3 length: 11 residues. CDR1 is SQVTM, CDR2 ANQGSEA, per germline. V was pared by 4 bases and J by 8 bases, with 11 bases between. The CDR3 DNA follows: TGCAGCGTTGCAGGACAGAACGGCTACACCTTC. Protein sequence: CSVAGQNGYTF.

Comments on this clonotype: A single base separates this from a much larger clone, so it may be a read error. The genes are TRBV4-2 and TRBJ2-1; no definite D call. In germline, CDR1 is LGHNA, CDR2 YNFKEQ. The CDR3 has 11 residues. The CDR3 region has the DNA TGTGCCAGCGGCCATCACCCCGAGCAGTTCTTC. This encodes CASGHHPEQFF.

The table lists this clonotype with a count of one. Relative to the germline gene, one junction end is altered; a read error may explain this. The chain couples TRBV29-1 to TRBJ1-4; TRBD1 matches at 7 bases. The CDR3 contains 13 residues. From germline, CDR1 is SQVTM and CDR2 ANQGSEA. The CDR3 here is CSVRDRLNKKLFF. CDR3 DNA sequence: TGCAGCGTCCGGGACAGACTTAATAAAAAATTGTTTTTT.

The chain has TRBV20-1 and TRBJ2-7; D remains ambiguous. This CDR3 is 12 amino acids long. Germline V gives CDR1 DFQATT, CDR2 SNEGSKA (reference sequence). Trimming cost V 8 bases and J 1 base, with 12 bases left between them. CDR3 nucleotides: TGCAGTACCCTCCGGGCGTCCTACGAGCAGTACTTC. Residues: CSTLRASYEQYF.

This clonotype has only a few counts. A read error may account for a junction end that differs from germline. The CDR3 DNA is TGCGCCAGCAGCCAAGTTGTTCGGTTTTCCCAATACTTC. Protein product: CASSQVVRFSQYF. The rearrangement uses TRBV4-3 and TRBJ2-5, with D unresolved. The CDR3 extends over 13 amino acids. CDR1 and CDR2 from the germline V gene are LGHNA and YSLEER.

This clonotype has more than one count but fewer than ten. The genes are TRBV5-1 and TRBJ2-1; 9 bases agree with TRBD1. Looked up from germline, CDR1 is SGHRS and CDR2 is YFSETQ. CDR3 length equals 15 residues. V trimming: 4 bases; J trimming: 6 bases; junction bases outside the gene matches: 8. The CDR3 DNA sequence: TGCGCCAGCAGCCGCCGGGACAGGGCCCCCAATGAGCAGTTCTTC. Its protein product is CASSRRDRAPNEQFF.

This clonotype was picked up a small number of times. The chain joins TRBV5-1 to TRBJ1-6; 9 nucleotides line up with TRBD1. Germline values: CDR1 SGHRS, CDR2 YFSETQ. The J segment lost 0 bases and the V segment lost 1 base, leaving 5 bases of the junction unmatched. The CDR3 runs 18 residues. CDR3 nucleotide sequence: TGCGCCAGCAGCTTGATGGACAGGGGAAGCTCCTATAATTCACCCCTCCACTTT. Translation: CASSLMDRGSSYNSPLHF.

This clonotype has only a few counts. This CDR3 reads CASRGTPETQYF. CDR3 in DNA: TGTGCCAGCCGCGGGACTCCAGAGACCCAGTACTTC. The V gene is TRBV28, the J gene TRBJ2-5; maybe TRBD2 (6 bases). The CDR3 has 12 residues. Germline lookup yields CDR1 MDHEN and CDR2 SYDVKM. V lost 8 bases and J lost 4, with 11 bases in between. The complete variable domain, with remaining parts taken from reference TRBV28 and TRBJ2-5, reads DVKVTQSSRYLVKRTGEKVFLECVQDMDHENMFWYRQDPGLGLRLIYFSYDVKMKEKGDIPEGYSVSREKKERFSLILESASTNQTSMYLCASRGTPETQYFGPGTRLLVL.